The rows below give T cell receptor beta chains drawn from one sample of a study of technical replicates of blood from a handful of donors. Data came from immunoSEQ multiplex PCR; TCRdb stores just in-frame clones and leaves some out. The data hold about 79,000 clones, with around 92% observed a single time. Sequences were obtained from T cells isolated from PBMCs. These receptors were taken from a human donor in good health. Some clones in this sample may be carry-over from other donors' samples. Each CDR3 is given with its conserved first and last residue. The order of the fields is V gene, J gene, clone size, D gene, CDR3 DNA, CDR3 protein. D genes are given only for firm matches. Only part of the rows carry a size: once, few, many, or a class if the clone is expanded.

TRBV7-2	TRBJ2-1	-	TRBD2	TGTGCCAGCAACGCCGGGACTAGCGGATACAATGAGCAGTTCTTC	CASNAGTSGYNEQFF
TRBV30	TRBJ2-6	-	-	TGTGCCTGGAGTGTGGGAGCTGGGGCCAACGTCCTGACTTTC	CAWSVGAGANVLTF
TRBV4-1	TRBJ2-7	once	TRBD2	TGCGCCAGCAGCCCGAGACTAGCGGGAGAGAACCACTACGAGCAGTACTTC	CASSPRLAGENHYEQYF
TRBV9	TRBJ1-5	-	-	TGTGCCAGCAGCCTCGGGGGGGGAGGTCAGCCCCAGCATTTT	CASSLGGGGQPQHF
TRBV9	TRBJ2-3	-	-	TGTGCCAGCAGCGTAGTGGGCAGGGAAACAGATACGCAGTATTTT	CASSVVGRETDTQYF
TRBV19	TRBJ1-1	once	TRBD1	TGTGCCAGTAGTCCATACAGGGGGCTCGACACTGAAGCTTTCTTT	CASSPYRGLDTEAFF
TRBV7-6	TRBJ2-7	-	-	TGTGCCAGCAGCATCCGGGGGAATGAGCAGTACTTC	CASSIRGNEQYF
TRBV30	TRBJ1-2	-	-	TGTGCCTGGAGTGCCTCGGGGTATGGCTACACCTTC	CAWSASGYGYTF
TRBV7-2	TRBJ2-3	-	TRBD2	TGTGCCAGCAGCCCCCGGACTAGCGGGAGGTTAGATACGCAGTATTTT	CASSPRTSGRLDTQYF
TRBV7-3	TRBJ2-2	-	-	TGTGCCAGCAGCTCACCCGAAACAGAATTCACCGGGGAGCTGTTTTTT	CASSSPETEFTGELFF
TRBV6-6	TRBJ2-7	-	TRBD1	TGTGCCAGCAGTCCCGGACAGGGGTTGTGGGAGCAGTACTTC	CASSPGQGLWEQYF
TRBV18	TRBJ1-5	-	-	TGTGCCAGCTCACCATACATGGGAGGGACTGATCAGCCCCAGCATTTT	CASSPYMGGTDQPQHF
TRBV5-8	TRBJ2-3	-	TRBD2	TGTGCCAGCAGCTTGTCGGGAGGGCCTGATACGCAGTATTTT	CASSLSGGPDTQYF
TRBV2	TRBJ2-7	-	TRBD2	TGTGCCAGCAGGGTTAAACTAGCGGGGCCGGGCGAGCAGTACTTC	CASRVKLAGPGEQYF
TRBV5-1	TRBJ1-1	-	TRBD1	TGCGCCAGCAGCTCGGGACAGGGTAACACTGAAGCTTTCTTT	CASSSGQGNTEAFF
TRBV18	TRBJ1-4	-	TRBD1	TGTGCCAGCTCACCAATGACCGGGACAGGGGGTGAAAAACTGTTTTTT	CASSPMTGTGGEKLFF
TRBV15	TRBJ2-1	-	-	TGTGCCACCAGCAGGGGACTTACGAATGAGCAGTTCTTC	CATSRGLTNEQFF
TRBV4-3	TRBJ2-6	-	TRBD1	TGCGCCAGCAGCCCAACAGGGGTGTTAGGTTCTGGGGCCAACGTCCTGACTTTC	CASSPTGVLGSGANVLTF
TRBV29-1	TRBJ2-7	-	-	TGCAGCGCCCTTGGGGGGGCCGGTTACGAGCAGTACTTC	CSALGGAGYEQYF
TRBV28	TRBJ2-7	-	TRBD2	TGTGCCAGCAGTTTAGGCGGGAGACCCTACGAGCAGTACTTC	CASSLGGRPYEQYF
TRBV11-3	TRBJ2-5	-	TRBD2	TGTGCCAGCAGCCCCCCTGGACTAGCGGGACCTCGGGAGACCCAGTACTTC	CASSPPGLAGPRETQYF
TRBV2	TRBJ1-5	-	-	TGTGCCAGCAGTGGACAGATTAGCAATCAGCCCCAGCATTTT	CASSGQISNQPQHF
TRBV6-5	TRBJ2-2	-	-	TGTGCCAGCAGTCGTAACGGGGAGCTGTTTTTT	CASSRNGELFF
TRBV7-9	TRBJ2-7	few	-	TGTGCCAGCAGCTTAGACAGTACCTACGAGCAGTACTTC	CASSLDSTYEQYF
TRBV7-2	TRBJ1-2	-	TRBD1	TGTGCCAGCAGCTTGACAGGGGAAGGCTACACCTTC	CASSLTGEGYTF
TRBV7-8	TRBJ2-7	-	-	TGTGCCAGCAGCTTAGTAGGGGCCGAGCAGTACTTC	CASSLVGAEQYF
TRBV28	TRBJ2-7	-	-	TGTGCCAGCATCTCAACAGGTGGCTACGAGCAGTACTTC	CASISTGGYEQYF
TRBV6-5	TRBJ2-7	-	-	TGTGCCAGCAGTTACTCGATGTTTGGGAGTCCCTACGAGCAGTACTTC	CASSYSMFGSPYEQYF
TRBV7-8	TRBJ2-5	-	-	TGTGCCAGCAGCTTACCGGGGCAAGAGACCCAGTACTTC	CASSLPGQETQYF
TRBV6-5	TRBJ2-7	once	-	TGTGCCAGCAGTTATTTTACAGGGTCTTTCTACGAGCAGTACTTC	CASSYFTGSFYEQYF
TRBV29-1	TRBJ2-2	-	-	TGCAGCGTTGACGGGAACACCGGGGAGCTGTTTTTT	CSVDGNTGELFF
TRBV6-5	TRBJ1-1	once	TRBD1	TGTGCCAGCAGTTATAGACTGACAGGGAATGAAGCTTTCTTT	CASSYRLTGNEAFF
TRBV13	TRBJ2-1	-	-	TGTGCCAGCAGCGGCAGACAGGACAATGAGCAGTTCTTC	CASSGRQDNEQFF
TRBV14	TRBJ1-5	-	TRBD1	TGTGCCAGCAGCCAAGATGGGGGGACAGACAATCAGCCCCAGCATTTT	CASSQDGGTDNQPQHF
TRBV19	TRBJ1-5	-	-	TGTGCCAGTAGTATCAGTCGACTGGGGGGAGCGGTGTGGGATCATAGCAATCAGCCCCAGCATTTT	CASSISRLGGAVWDHSNQPQHF
TRBV5-6	TRBJ1-1	few	TRBD1	TGTGCCAGCAGCTCGTTCGGGACAGGGGTTTTGGACACTGAAGCTTTCTTT	CASSSFGTGVLDTEAFF